The rows below give T cell receptor beta chains drawn from one sample of a study of OX40 agonist ivuxolimab in advanced cancers. Data came from immunoSEQ multiplex PCR; TCRdb stores just in-frame clones and leaves some out. The sample carries tens of thousands of clones, 86% recorded once. The source was CD4+ or CD8+ T cells sorted from blood, collected in a trial of the OX40 agonist ivuxolimab. These receptors all come from an adult with an advanced solid tumor such as melanoma, head and neck, liver or kidney cancer. CDR3s include the opening cysteine and the closing phenylalanine or tryptophan. Each record gives: V gene, J gene, D gene, clone size, CDR3 protein, CDR3 DNA. The D gene is left open where the match is weak. A row's size may be missing; if present it is once, few, many or a size class.

TRBV4-3	TRBJ2-2	-	-	CASSQDEGTGELFF	TGCGCCAGCAGCCAAGATGAAGGGACCGGGGAGCTGTTTTTT
TRBV7-3	TRBJ1-1	-	-	CASSFWVVWAFEVGAFF	TGTGCCAGCAGCTTTTGGGTGGTTTGGGCATTCGAGGTCGGGGCTTTCTTT
TRBV7-8	TRBJ1-1	TRBD1	few	CASSLATGLGDTEAFF	TGTGCCAGCAGCTTAGCGACAGGGCTTGGGGACACTGAAGCTTTCTTT
TRBV7-9	TRBJ2-2	TRBD1	-	CASSFRTGGELFF	TGTGCCAGCAGCTTTCGGACAGGCGGGGAGCTGTTTTTT
TRBV4-1	TRBJ1-6	-	-	CASSQDLTRESPLHF	TGCGCCAGCAGCCAAGATTTAACCAGGGAATCACCCCTCCACTTT
TRBV5-1	TRBJ2-3	TRBD2	-	CASRWTSGADTQYF	TGCGCCAGCAGGTGGACTAGCGGGGCTGATACGCAGTATTTT
TRBV6-1	TRBJ2-7	-	-	CASSEVNEQYF	TGTGCCAGCAGTGAGGTGAACGAGCAGTACTTC
TRBV9	TRBJ2-5	-	once	CASSEPGRGEETQYF	TGTGCCAGCAGCGAGCCTGGCAGGGGGGAAGAGACCCAGTACTTC
TRBV2	TRBJ1-5	-	-	CASSDLGTTGQPQHF	TGTGCCAGCAGTGATCTCGGGACTACGGGCCAGCCCCAGCATTTT
TRBV4-1	TRBJ1-1	-	few	CASSQDRWEIGGDTEAFF	TGCGCCAGCAGCCAAGACCGGTGGGAAATCGGGGGTGACACTGAAGCTTTCTTT
TRBV9	TRBJ2-3	TRBD2	-	CASSASLWETSEADTQYF	TGTGCCAGCAGCGCCTCTCTCTGGGAGACTAGCGAGGCAGATACGCAGTATTTT
TRBV4-1	TRBJ1-4	-	-	CATARAGVNEKLFF	TGCGCCACCGCTAGGGCAGGGGTTAATGAAAAACTGTTTTTT
TRBV28	TRBJ1-2	-	-	CASSLSSGGNYGYTF	TGTGCCAGCAGTTTATCCTCGGGAGGGAACTATGGCTACACCTTC
TRBV7-9	TRBJ1-6	-	few	CASSRRRGSISPLHF	TGTGCCAGCAGCCGTCGGCGGGGAAGTATTTCACCCCTCCACTTT
TRBV2	TRBJ1-6	-	-	CASSDQPVEYSSSPLHF	TGTGCCAGCAGTGATCAACCCGTCGAGTATTCGTCATCACCCCTCCACTTT
TRBV14	TRBJ1-6	-	-	CASSPRTGNSPLHF	TGTGCCAGCAGCCCTAGGACGGGGAATTCACCCCTCCACTTT
TRBV11-2	TRBJ2-3	-	-	CTSSLGDTQYF	TGTACCAGCAGCTTAGGAGATACGCAGTATTTT